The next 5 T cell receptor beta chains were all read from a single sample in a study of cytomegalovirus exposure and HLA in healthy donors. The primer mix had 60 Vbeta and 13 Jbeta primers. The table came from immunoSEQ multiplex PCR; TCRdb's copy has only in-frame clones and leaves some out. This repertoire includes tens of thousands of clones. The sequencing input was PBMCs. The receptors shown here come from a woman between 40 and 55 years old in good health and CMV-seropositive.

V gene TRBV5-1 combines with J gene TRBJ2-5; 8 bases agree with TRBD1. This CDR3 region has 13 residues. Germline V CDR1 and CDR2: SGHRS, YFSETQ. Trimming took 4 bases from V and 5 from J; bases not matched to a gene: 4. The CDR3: CASSQGAGETQYF. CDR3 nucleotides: TGCGCCAGCAGCCAGGGGGCAGGGGAGACCCAGTACTTC.

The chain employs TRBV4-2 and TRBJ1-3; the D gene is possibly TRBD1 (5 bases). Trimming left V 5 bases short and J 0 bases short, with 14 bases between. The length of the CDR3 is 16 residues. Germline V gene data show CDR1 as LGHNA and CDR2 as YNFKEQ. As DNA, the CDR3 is TGTGCCAGCAGCTCCCAGCCAGGGAACTCTGGAAACACCATATATTTT. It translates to CASSSQPGNSGNTIYF.

The CDR3 DNA is TGTGCCAGCAGTCTCACAGGGGCCGAGCAGTACTTC. Its translation: CASSLTGAEQYF. The chain employs TRBV6-6 and TRBJ2-7, with TRBD1 identical over 7 bases. Trimming at V came to 5 bases and at J to 6 bases, leaving 4 bases not matched to a gene. This CDR3 is built from 12 residues. Germline values: CDR1 MNHNY, CDR2 SVGAGI (reference sequence).

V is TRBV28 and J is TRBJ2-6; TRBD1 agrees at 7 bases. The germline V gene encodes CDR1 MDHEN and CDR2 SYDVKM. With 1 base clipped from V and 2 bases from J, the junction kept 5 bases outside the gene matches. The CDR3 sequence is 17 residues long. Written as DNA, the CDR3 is TGTGCCAGCAGTTTATCCAGGGGGATTGCTGGGGCCAACGTCCTGACTTTC. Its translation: CASSLSRGIAGANVLTF.

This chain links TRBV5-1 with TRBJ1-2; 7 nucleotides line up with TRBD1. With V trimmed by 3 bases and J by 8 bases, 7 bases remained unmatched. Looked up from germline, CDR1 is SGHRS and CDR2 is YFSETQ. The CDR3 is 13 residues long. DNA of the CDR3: TGCGCCAGCAGCTCGACAGGGAAGGGCGGCTACACCTTC. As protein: CASSSTGKGGYTF.